The 8 T cell receptor beta chains below all came from one sample that was sequenced in a study of early T cells in non-severe SARS-CoV-2 infection. TCRdb fed the 5' RACE reads into MiXCR, producing one record per CDR3 protein. The data show 84,000 or so distinct CDR3 sequences, 14% to 15% seen once. Material for sequencing was whole blood. The receptors originated from an adult who was a healthcare worker with PCR-confirmed SARS-CoV-2 infection or an uninfected control (not recorded which).

This clonotype has a handful of counts. The chain links TRBV15 to TRBJ1-1, with 8 nucleotides matching TRBD1. CDR1 and CDR2 from the germline V gene are LNHNV and YYDKDF (reference sequence). The CDR3 is 13 amino acids. The ends lost 11 bases at V and 4 bases at J; junction bases unmatched: 9. CDR3 DNA: TGTGCCGCCGGACAGGGAACGAGCACTGAAGCTTTCTTT. Protein sequence: CAAGQGTSTEAFF.

V is TRBV29-1 and J is TRBJ2-7; 7 bases are a match to TRBD1. CDR3 length: 13 amino acids. The V gene end was trimmed by 4 bases and the J gene end by 6 bases; junction bases not matched to a gene: 9. CDR1 is SQVTM and CDR2 is ANQGSEA in the germline V gene. CDR3 sequence reads: CSVGTGAPGEQYF. CDR3 coding DNA: TGCAGCGTTGGAACAGGGGCGCCAGGCGAGCAGTACTTC.

This clonotype was detected a few times. This chain joins TRBV3-1 and TRBJ1-1, with D uncertain. CDR1 and CDR2 (germline): LGHDT, YNNKEL (reference sequence). V lost 2 bases and J 11 bases, leaving 12 bases between the germline ends. CDR3 length: 12 amino acids. The DNA for the CDR3 is TGTGCCAGCAGCCAATCTGGCGGGATGGCTTTCTTT. Its protein is CASSQSGGMAFF. The full variable domain, rest sourced from reference TRBV3-1 and TRBJ1-1, is DTAVSQTPKYLVTQMGNDKSIKCEQNLGHDTMYWYKQDSKKFLKIMFSYNNKELIINETVPNRFSPKSPDKAHLNLHINSLELGDSAVYFCASSQSGGMAFFGQGTRLTVV.

This clonotype was seen at least ten times. The chain has TRBV6-1 and TRBJ2-3; TRBD1 agrees at 7 bases. CDR3 length: 12 amino acids. The germline gives CDR1 MNHNS, CDR2 SASEGT. J gave up 9 bases and V 7 bases, and 7 bases lay outside the gene matches. This CDR3 is CASTPDRLTQYF. The CDR3 nucleotides read TGTGCCAGCACCCCGGACAGGTTGACGCAGTATTTT.

This chain uses TRBV6-1 with TRBJ2-7, with TRBD2 matching 13 bases. The germline V gene encodes CDR1 MNHNS and CDR2 SASEGT. This CDR3 contains 14 residues. V lost 7 bases to trimming and J lost 3 bases; unmatched junction nucleotides: 3. The CDR3 protein is CASMTSGGNYEQYF. The CDR3 DNA reads TGTGCCAGCATGACTAGCGGGGGGAACTACGAGCAGTACTTC.

This clonotype was counted a few times. V gene TRBV3-1 combines with J gene TRBJ2-7; possible D gene TRBD1, 6 bases. Germline V gene lookup returns CDR1 LGHDT and CDR2 YNNKEL (reference sequence). Trimming stripped 1 base from V and 0 bases from J, with 16 bases between. The CDR3 covers 17 residues. DNA of the CDR3: TGTGCCAGCAGCCAAGGGGGCTCATGGGACACCTCCTACGAGCAGTACTTC. It translates to CASSQGGSWDTSYEQYF.

This clonotype came up a few times. CDR3 bases: TGTGCCAGCAGTTACGACGGCCCGAGAAACACCATATATTTT. Its protein product is CASSYDGPRNTIYF. The V and J genes are TRBV6-6 and TRBJ1-3, with unresolved D. The CDR3 sequence is 14 residues long. CDR1 and CDR2 from the germline V gene are MNHNY and SVGAGI (reference sequence). V lost 2 bases, J lost 5 bases, and 10 bases lay in between.

The V gene is TRBV12-3 or TRBV12-4, the J gene TRBJ2-3; D gene ambiguous. The CDR3 covers 12 residues. V was clipped by 4 bases and J by 3 bases, with 5 bases between them. CDR3 in DNA: TGTGCCAGCAGTTGGGGAACAGATACGCAGTATTTT. This codes for CASSWGTDTQYF.